This T cell receptor beta chain was identified during a study of OX40 agonist ivuxolimab in advanced cancers. In the study overall: Aged roughly 23 to 79 with a mean of about 63 years, they were about 78% male. Whole-study results and caveats: CD8+ T cells averaged more expanded clones than CD4+.

Method: immunoSEQ multiplex PCR; TCRdb's copy keeps in-frame clones and lacks some. The sample has 55,000 to 65,000 clones; more than 70% are singletons. This clone was detected only once. The target antigen is unknown. Sequencing was performed on CD4+ or CD8+ T cells sorted from blood, taken in a trial of the OX40 agonist ivuxolimab. This receptor was taken from an adult with an advanced solid tumor such as melanoma, head and neck, liver or kidney cancer.

Written as DNA, the CDR3 is TGTGCCAGCTCACCAGGGACAGGGGGCCTTAACTATGGCTACACCTTC. Residues: CASSPGTGGLNYGYTF. This chain joins TRBV18 and TRBJ1-2; TRBD1 matches 12 bases. There are 16 residues in the CDR3. With V trimmed by 2 bases and J by 1 base, 2 bases remained unmatched. Germline CDR1 and CDR2: KGHSH and LQKENI. Filled out from reference TRBV18 and TRBJ1-2, the complete variable domain reads NAGVMQNPRHLVRRRGQEARLRCSPMKGHSHVYWYRQLPEEGLKFMVYLQKENIIDESGMPKERFSAEFPKEGPSILRIQQVVRGDSAAYFCASSPGTGGLNYGYTFGSGTRLTVV.